This T cell receptor (beta chain) was captured by sequencing in a study of neurological immune-mediated disorders. CDR1 and CDR2 from the germline V gene are SGHTA and FQGNSA. Losses at the gene ends were 5 bases for V and 5 bases for J; bases not matched to a gene: 5. The CDR3 has 17 amino acids. Time point of the sample: longitudinal time-point 2. General study points: Across subjects, no CDR3 amino acid sequence appeared in expanded clones of more than one subject, a finding that suggested private repertoires in all groups. Multiple sclerosis was found to have the least TCR clonal expansion, below healthy controls, and HTLV-1-associated myelopathy the most.

Synthesis of cDNA was carried out by template-switch 5'RACE. The reaction used 10-nucleotide random UMIs. Over 190 million TCR-beta sequences from 15-18 subjects came out of each sequencing run. Via MiXCR, TCRdb re-called the 5' RACE reads, giving one row per CDR3 protein. Found here are under 100,000 distinct CDR3 sequences, around 14% of them singletons; the top ten hold around 5.3%. On this clonotype: As yet, its antigen is unknown.

The chain employs TRBV7-2 and TRBJ2-2; 16 bases line up with TRBD2. The sequence was collected from a female donor with HTLV-1-associated myelopathy (HAM/TSP). The sequencing sample was made of PBMCs. The CDR3 here is CASSRAGLAGGTGELFF. Written as DNA, the CDR3 is TGTGCCAGCAGCCGTGCGGGACTAGCGGGGGGGACCGGGGAGCTGTTTTTT.